This is a list of T cell receptor beta chains from one sample in a study of neurological immune-mediated disorders. Each CDR3 protein gets one entry after TCRdb re-called the 5' RACE reads with MiXCR. The top ten clones hold approximately 4.3% of a sample with tens of thousands of distinct CDR3 sequences, over 6.5% of them seen once. The sequenced sample was PBMCs. All receptors derive from a middle-aged woman in good health. Both conserved end residues are part of each CDR3. The D gene is left open where the match is weak. The size entry gives once, few or many counts, or a class when the clone is expanded.

cdr3_length: 16
j_call: TRBJ2-1
d_call: TRBD2
v_call: TRBV12-3/TRBV12-4
clone_size: many
cdr3_aa: CASSLGTSGSYNEQFF
cdr3_nt: TGTGCCAGCAGTTTAGGGACTAGCGGGAGTTACAATGAGCAGTTCTTC

cdr3_length: 14
j_call: TRBJ2-7
d_call: -
v_call: TRBV4-1
clone_size: few
cdr3_aa: CASSQAGWDYEQYF
cdr3_nt: TGCGCCAGCAGCCAGGCAGGATGGGACTACGAGCAGTACTTC

cdr3_length: 11
j_call: TRBJ1-1
d_call: -
v_call: TRBV29-1
clone_size: many
cdr3_aa: CSVRTDTEAFF
cdr3_nt: TGCAGCGTAAGGACAGACACTGAAGCTTTCTTT

cdr3_length: 11
j_call: TRBJ2-3
d_call: -
v_call: TRBV5-6
clone_size: many
cdr3_aa: CASSLGTVWGF
cdr3_nt: TGTGCCAGCAGCCTCGGGACCGTCTGGGGGTTT

cdr3_length: 14
j_call: TRBJ2-1
d_call: -
v_call: TRBV6-6
clone_size: medium-sized
cdr3_aa: CASSYPDLRNEQFF
cdr3_nt: TGTGCCAGCAGTTACCCAGACCTAAGAAATGAGCAGTTCTTC

cdr3_length: 15
j_call: TRBJ2-2
d_call: -
v_call: TRBV5-1
clone_size: many
cdr3_aa: CASRSPGAPTGELFF
cdr3_nt: TGCGCCAGCAGATCCCCGGGAGCCCCCACCGGGGAGCTGTTTTTT

cdr3_length: 15
j_call: TRBJ2-5
d_call: -
v_call: TRBV10-3
clone_size: many
cdr3_aa: CAISERDQGKETQYF
cdr3_nt: TGTGCCATCAGTGAGCGGGACCAAGGGAAAGAGACCCAGTACTTC

cdr3_length: 14
j_call: TRBJ1-1
d_call: TRBD1
v_call: TRBV9
clone_size: many
cdr3_aa: CASSVASWTGEAFF
cdr3_nt: TGTGCCAGCAGCGTAGCCTCATGGACAGGGGAGGCTTTCTTT

cdr3_length: 13
j_call: TRBJ1-5
d_call: -
v_call: TRBV7-8
clone_size: many
cdr3_aa: CASSPTGNQPQHF
cdr3_nt: TGTGCCAGCAGTCCCACAGGGAATCAGCCCCAGCATTTT

cdr3_length: 17
j_call: TRBJ2-2
d_call: TRBD2
v_call: TRBV11-2
clone_size: many
cdr3_aa: CASSLTNPSGNTGELFF
cdr3_nt: TGTGCCAGCAGCTTAACAAATCCTAGCGGGAACACCGGGGAGCTGTTTTTT